These T cell receptor beta chains were read from a single sample in a study of shared clonotypes between healthy human individuals. TCRdb's copy holds only in-frame clones and misses some; the assay was immunoSEQ multiplex PCR. The data show fewer than 3 million clones, just under 95% seen once. Sequenced: naive CD4+ T cells from PBMCs. These TCRs come from a man aged 18 to 29 in good health. Some clones in this sample may be carry-over from other donors' samples. Each CDR3 is given with its conserved first and last residue. D genes are given only for firm matches. The size field is filled for only some rows; it gives once, few, many or a size class.

J,size,V,D,DNA,CDR3
TRBJ2-3,NA,TRBV5-4,TRBD2,TGTGCCAGCAGCGACCAGCGGGAGGCCACAGATACGCAGTATTTT,CASSDQREATDTQYF
TRBJ1-2,NA,TRBV21-1,NA,TGTGCCAGCAGCAATGAAGGCAGTCGGCAGGGTGGCTACACCTTC,CASSNEGSRQGGYTF
TRBJ2-1,few,TRBV7-3,TRBD1,TGTGCCAGCAGCTTAAGGTCGGGGACAGGGCCCGGTGAGCAGTTCTTC,CASSLRSGTGPGEQFF
TRBJ1-2,NA,TRBV7-2,NA,TGTGCCAGCAGCGTGTACGATGGGACCCATGGCTACACCTTC,CASSVYDGTHGYTF
TRBJ2-1,NA,TRBV6-5,TRBD2,TGTGCCAGCAGTTACTCCAGGCTAGCGGGAGGAAATGAGCAGTTCTTC,CASSYSRLAGGNEQFF
TRBJ1-2,NA,TRBV5-4,TRBD1,TGTGCCAGCAGCTTAGACAGGGTACGCTACACCTTC,CASSLDRVRYTF
TRBJ2-1,NA,TRBV7-2,NA,TGTGCCAGCAGCCTGATTCAGAGTAGTGAGCAGTTCTTC,CASSLIQSSEQFF
TRBJ1-1,NA,TRBV6-1,NA,TGTGCCAGCAGTCGCGCGGGGGGTATGAACACTGAAGCTTTCTTT,CASSRAGGMNTEAFF
TRBJ2-7,once,TRBV19,NA,TGTGCCAGTAGTATGGGGTGGGGGAGCTACGAGCAGTACTTC,CASSMGWGSYEQYF
TRBJ2-7,NA,TRBV5-1,TRBD2,TGCGCCAGCAGACCGAGCGGGGGCAGCTCCTACGAGCAGTACTTC,CASRPSGGSSYEQYF
TRBJ1-5,NA,TRBV28,NA,TGTGCCAGCAGTCCAGGAGGGCCCTCCAATCAGCCCCAGCATTTT,CASSPGGPSNQPQHF
TRBJ1-1,few,TRBV5-1,NA,TGCGCCAGCAGCTTGGTCGGGGTGAACACTGAAGCTTTCTTT,CASSLVGVNTEAFF
TRBJ2-1,NA,TRBV2,TRBD2,TGTGCCAGCAGGGGCGGACTAGCGGGAAATTTGAATGAGCAGTTCTTC,CASRGGLAGNLNEQFF
TRBJ1-1,NA,TRBV28,NA,TGTGCCAGCAGTCTGGGCGGTTCCCGAAAGAACACTGAAGCTTTCTTT,CASSLGGSRKNTEAFF
TRBJ2-7,NA,TRBV6-6,NA,TGTGCCAGCAGTCCAATGGGTCCCTCCGGCGAGCAGTACTTC,CASSPMGPSGEQYF
TRBJ2-7,few,TRBV5-4,NA,TGTGCCAGCAGCTTGGCCGGAGGGGGCGAGGGCTACGAGCAGTACTTC,CASSLAGGGEGYEQYF
TRBJ2-5,NA,TRBV18,TRBD1,TGTGCCAGCTCACAGGGGACAGGGGTTAAGGGGGAGACCCAGTACTTC,CASSQGTGVKGETQYF
TRBJ1-5,NA,TRBV19,NA,TGTGCCAGTAGCGAGGGGATGGGTCAGCCCCAGCATTTT,CASSEGMGQPQHF
TRBJ2-7,NA,TRBV7-9,NA,TGTGCCAGCAGCTTAGCGCTGATCAGTTACGAGCAGTACTTC,CASSLALISYEQYF
TRBJ2-2,NA,TRBV5-1,NA,TGCGCCAGCAGCTTGGTGGGGGGAAGCACCGGGGAGCTGTTTTTT,CASSLVGGSTGELFF
TRBJ1-2,NA,TRBV7-8,TRBD1,TGTGCCAGCAGTCCAGGGGGGCCCTCCTATGGCTACACCTTC,CASSPGGPSYGYTF
TRBJ2-2,NA,TRBV7-9,NA,TGTGCCAGCAGTGAGGTTACGACCGGGGAGCTGTTTTTT,CASSEVTTGELFF
TRBJ2-2,NA,TRBV5-1,NA,TGCGCCAGCAGCTTTCGAAGGTGGGACGGGGAGCTGTTTTTT,CASSFRRWDGELFF
TRBJ2-7,NA,TRBV7-2,NA,TGTGCCAGCAGCTTAGGCGAACACTACGAGCAGTACTTC,CASSLGEHYEQYF
TRBJ2-1,NA,TRBV28,NA,TGTGCCAGCAGTCTCGCGGGCAATGAGCAGTTCTTC,CASSLAGNEQFF
TRBJ2-5,NA,TRBV27,NA,TGTGCCAGCAGTTCTATCAGGGGCGAGGAGACCCAGTACTTC,CASSSIRGEETQYF
TRBJ2-2,few,TRBV27,NA,TGTGCCAGCAGTCCGTACACCGGGGAGCTGTTTTTT,CASSPYTGELFF
TRBJ2-2,NA,TRBV4-1,TRBD2,TGCGCCTCTAGCGGGAGTAGCACCGGGGAGCTGTTTTTT,CASSGSSTGELFF
TRBJ1-3,once,TRBV19,NA,TGTGCCAGTAGTCGAAGCCTGGGGTTCCCTGGAAACACCATATATTTT,CASSRSLGFPGNTIYF
TRBJ2-3,NA,TRBV7-2,TRBD2,TGTGCCAGCAGCCGGGGACTAGGCACAGATACGCAGTATTTT,CASSRGLGTDTQYF
TRBJ2-1,NA,TRBV7-9,NA,TGTGCCAGCAGCTTTTCCCCCGCGGCGTGGGGGAATGAGCAGTTCTTC,CASSFSPAAWGNEQFF
TRBJ2-7,NA,TRBV7-9,NA,TGTGCCAGCAGCTCCCAACAGGGTGGCGAGCAGTACTTC,CASSSQQGGEQYF
TRBJ2-1,NA,TRBV9,TRBD2,TGTGCCAGCAGCGTCGGCGGGAGCTACAATGAGCAGTTCTTC,CASSVGGSYNEQFF
TRBJ1-2,NA,TRBV27,NA,TGTGCCAGCAGCCCAAGGACCCCTCTTTGGAGGGGCTACACCTTC,CASSPRTPLWRGYTF
TRBJ2-7,NA,TRBV6-1,TRBD1,TGTGCCAGCAGGGGACAGGGGAGGGGCGGCGAGCAGTACTTC,CASRGQGRGGEQYF
TRBJ2-1,NA,TRBV5-4,TRBD2,TGTGCCAGCAGTCCGGGACTAGGCAATGAGCAGTTCTTC,CASSPGLGNEQFF
TRBJ2-3,NA,TRBV5-1,TRBD2,TGCGCCAGCAGCTTGGTAGCGGGTCTCACAGATACGCAGTATTTT,CASSLVAGLTDTQYF
TRBJ2-1,NA,TRBV29-1,TRBD2,TGCAGCGTTGGGACTAGCGGACTCTCCTACAATGAGCAGTTCTTC,CSVGTSGLSYNEQFF
TRBJ2-2,NA,TRBV5-1,NA,TGCGCCAGCAGTTCTCAGGGGACCGGGGAGCTGTTTTTT,CASSSQGTGELFF
TRBJ2-7,NA,TRBV11-3,NA,TGTGCCAGCAGCTTAGAGGTCCACTCCGAGCAGTACTTC,CASSLEVHSEQYF
TRBJ1-1,NA,TRBV19,NA,TGTGCCAGTAGTAAGACCGGGGGGGACACTGAAGCTTTCTTT,CASSKTGGDTEAFF
TRBJ1-1,NA,TRBV5-6,NA,TGTGCCAGCAGCTTGGTGACAGGCCGAACGAACACTGAAGCTTTCTTT,CASSLVTGRTNTEAFF
TRBJ1-1,NA,TRBV6-4,NA,TGTGCCAGCAGTTCACAGGGTGACACTGAAGCTTTCTTT,CASSSQGDTEAFF
TRBJ2-5,NA,TRBV11-2,TRBD1,TGTGCCAGCAGCTGGAGGACAGGTCAAGAGACCCAGTACTTC,CASSWRTGQETQYF